The present entry profiles one TCR beta chain with its context. The data derive from a study of blood T cell repertoires in COVID-19. Background on the study: T cells, B-cell-depleted T cells, or PBMCs supplied cDNA or gDNA.

Participants spanned ages about 18 to 90 years and resided in fewer than 30 US areas. Assignment of participants to cohorts was predicated upon participant-reported clinical history. Donors of Cohort 3 who recovered were those that had two negative PCRs, clearance, or symptom resolution. Assay: immunoSEQ multiplex PCR; the TCRdb copy retains only in-frame clones and omits some. Of fewer than 200,000 clones listed, around 84% were seen once; the top ten hold more than 5.5%. V was cut by 0 bases and J by 3 bases, with 14 bases left in between. The CDR3 runs 16 residues. Germline V lookup: CDR1 LGHNA, CDR2 YNFKEQ.

The rearrangement joins TRBV4-2 to TRBJ1-2; D may be TRBD1 (6 bases). Sequencing was done on a sample of PBMCs or T cells enriched from blood (not recorded which). The sequence derives from a man aged 45-60 years who had recovered from COVID-19. CDR3 DNA sequence: TGTGCCAGCAGCCAAGATCGGGGGGCTATAGACTATGGCTACACCTTC. Encoded protein: CASSQDRGAIDYGYTF.